These 23 T cell receptor beta chains came from one sample sequenced in a study of blood T cell repertoires in COVID-19. Sequencing was performed with immunoSEQ multiplex PCR; in TCRdb, only in-frame clones are kept and a portion is missing. The sample lists some 350,000 clones, around 90% occurring once. Source material: peripheral blood. Receptor source: a woman between 25 and 40 years old with COVID-19, enrolled during active disease.

The chain joins TRBV6-6 to TRBJ2-5; 9 bases are shared with TRBD1. The CDR3 has 13 residues. Trimming took 4 bases from V and 6 from J; bases not matched to a gene: 3. Per the germline V gene, CDR1 is MNHNY and CDR2 is SVGAGI (reference sequence). CDR3 sequence: CASSSDRGKTQYF. The CDR3 region has the DNA TGTGCCAGCAGTTCAGACAGGGGGAAGACCCAGTACTTC.

The rearrangement links TRBV3-1 (or the pseudogene TRBV3-2) to TRBJ2-7; 10 positions agree with TRBD1. This CDR3 is 13 amino acids long. With 3 bases clipped from V and 9 bases from J, the junction kept 5 bases outside the gene matches. Germline CDR1 is LGHDT and CDR2 is YNNKEL (reference sequence). The CDR3 region is CASSQGTGALQYV. The CDR3 DNA follows: TGTGCCAGCAGCCAGGGGACAGGGGCCTTGCAGTACGTC.

This clone was seen only a few times. The chain recombines TRBV30 with TRBJ2-1; 8 bases are shared with TRBD2. Germline loops: CDR1 GTSNPN, CDR2 SVGIG (reference sequence). The CDR3 is made up of 12 amino acids. V shed 3 bases and J 7 bases; nucleotides not matched to a gene: 2. Here the CDR3 reads CAWRGGRNEQFF. CDR3 nucleotide sequence: TGTGCCTGGAGGGGCGGGAGGAATGAGCAGTTCTTC. Full variable domain (missing parts from reference TRBV30 and TRBJ2-1): SQTIHQWPATLVQPVGSPLSLECTVEGTSNPNLYWYRQAAGRGLQLLFYSVGIGQISSEVPQNLSASRPQDRQFILSSKKLLLSDSGFYLCAWRGGRNEQFFGPGTRLTVL.

V gene TRBV5-6 combines with J gene TRBJ2-7; possible D gene TRBD2, 5 bases. Germline V gene sequence: CDR1 SGHDT, CDR2 YYEEEE. V shed 4 bases and J shed 2 bases, with 16 bases lying between them. The CDR3 totals 15 residues. CDR3 in DNA: TGTGCCAGCAGCCACCCTTTGGGGAGCACCTACGAGCAGTACTTC. It codes for CASSHPLGSTYEQYF.

V is TRBV24-1 and J is TRBJ2-1; 7 nucleotides line up with TRBD1. The ends lost 4 bases at V and 3 bases at J; junction bases unmatched: 8. This CDR3 contains 16 residues. Germline assignment: CDR1 KGHDR and CDR2 SFDVKD. In nucleotides, the CDR3 is TGTGCCACCAGTGACCCACTAGACAGGGACTACAATGAGCAGTTCTTC. It is translated as CATSDPLDRDYNEQFF.

The rearrangement links TRBV11-2 to TRBJ2-5; 7 positions match TRBD2. This CDR3 contains 14 residues. V shed 0 bases, J shed 6 bases, and the junction held 4 bases outside the gene matches. The germline V gene encodes CDR1 SGHAT and CDR2 FQNNGV. The CDR3 bases are TGTGCCAGCAGCTTAGAACGGGGGGAACAGACCCAGTACTTC. Translation gives CASSLERGEQTQYF.

This rearrangement joins TRBV11-2 to TRBJ2-2, with unresolved D. The CDR3 has 15 amino acids. The V end was cut by 5 bases, the J end by 5 bases, with 15 bases between. In germline, CDR1 is SGHAT, CDR2 FQNNGV. CDR3 in amino acids: CASSGTPRMTGELFF. The CDR3 coding sequence is TGTGCCAGCAGCGGAACACCGAGGATGACCGGGGAGCTGTTTTTT.

This clone was detected only a few times. The rearrangement joins TRBV7-9 to TRBJ2-2; 8 nucleotides agree with TRBD1. Unmatched junction bases numbered 1, after V lost 4 bases and J lost 3 bases. CDR3 size: 14 residues. Looked up from germline, CDR1 is SEHNR and CDR2 is FQNEAQ (reference sequence). CDR3 protein: CASSSQGDTGELFF. CDR3 coding DNA: TGTGCCAGCAGCTCACAGGGGGACACCGGGGAGCTGTTTTTT.

V is TRBV15 and J is TRBJ2-7; no reliable D call. The CDR3 is made up of 11 amino acids. V lost 4 bases and J lost 7, with 8 bases in between. Germline CDR1 is LNHNV and CDR2 is YYDKDF (reference sequence). The CDR3: CATSMSQEQYF. In nucleotides, the CDR3 is TGTGCCACCAGCATGTCGCAGGAGCAGTACTTC.

The chain is built from TRBV5-4 and TRBJ2-1; 9 bases map to TRBD2. Germline lookup yields CDR1 SGHNT and CDR2 YYREEE (reference sequence). The length of the CDR3 is 13 residues. Trimming cost V 2 bases and J 9 bases; bases outside gene matches: 3. CDR3 in DNA: TGTGCCAGCAGCTTCCTAGCGGGAAGTGAGCAGTTCTTC. Residues: CASSFLAGSEQFF. The whole variable domain, filled in from reference TRBV5-4 and TRBJ2-1, reads ETGVTQSPTHLIKTRGQQVTLRCSSQSGHNTVSWYQQALGQGPQFIFQYYREEENGRGNFPPRFSGLQFPNYSSELNVNALELDDSALYLCASSFLAGSEQFFGPGTRLTVL.

This chain joins TRBV30 and TRBJ2-5; TRBD2 aligns across 10 bases. CDR3 length equals 13 residues. Losses at the gene ends were 5 bases for V and 5 bases for J; bases not matched to a gene: 5. Germline-derived CDR1 and CDR2 are GTSNPN and SVGIG (reference sequence). The CDR3 reads CAWSAGGPETQYF. The CDR3 DNA reads TGTGCCTGGTCAGCGGGAGGGCCGGAGACCCAGTACTTC.

This sequence joins TRBV27 and TRBJ2-3; D not certain. The CDR3 covers 15 residues. Germline lookup yields CDR1 MNHEY and CDR2 SMNVEV (reference sequence). Trimming pared 3 bases from V and 0 bases from J, leaving 10 bases between. The CDR3 nucleotides read TGTGCCAGCAGTTTTAAGTGGCAGAGCACAGATACGCAGTATTTT. Residues: CASSFKWQSTDTQYF.

This chain links TRBV6-5 with TRBJ1-1; possibly TRBD1 for D (6 bases). This CDR3 has 15 amino acids. Germline CDR1 reads MNHEY; CDR2 reads SVGAGI. V lost 10 bases to trimming and J lost 5 bases, with 23 bases between them. The CDR3 coding sequence is TGTGCCACCCACAAAACAGGGTGGGGCATAACTGAAGCTTTCTTT. Its protein product is CATHKTGWGITEAFF.

V gene TRBV4-1 combines with J gene TRBJ2-1; no definite D call. V shed 3 bases and J shed 0 bases, with 9 bases lying between them. The CDR3 spans 15 residues. Germline-derived CDR1 and CDR2 are MGHRA and YSYEKL. The CDR3 protein is CASSQAVSSYNEQFF. In nucleotides, the CDR3 is TGCGCCAGCAGCCAGGCGGTCAGCTCCTACAATGAGCAGTTCTTC.

The chain has TRBV19 and TRBJ2-5, with 13 bases fitting TRBD2. The CDR3 loop spans 16 amino acids. The J segment lost 6 bases and the V segment lost 3 bases, leaving 7 bases of the junction unmatched. The V gene's germline CDR1 is LNHDA and CDR2 SQIVND (reference sequence). This CDR3 reads CASSITSGGGMKTQYF. The CDR3, as DNA: TGTGCCAGTAGTATCACTAGCGGGGGGGGAATGAAGACCCAGTACTTC.

V usage is TRBV24-1 and J usage is TRBJ1-2; unclear D gene. With 5 bases removed from V and 6 bases from J, the gap between germline ends came to 15 bases. CDR1 KGHDR and CDR2 SFDVKD come from the germline V gene. The CDR3 contains 14 residues. The CDR3 DNA follows: TGTGCCACCAGTGTAAATGGAGAGAAGGATGGCTACACCTTC. Protein: CATSVNGEKDGYTF.

The gene calls are TRBV28 and TRBJ1-2, with D unresolved. V was shortened by 2 bases and J by 0 bases, with 10 bases between the two germline ends. CDR1 is MDHEN and CDR2 is SYDVKM in the germline V gene. The CDR3 consists of 15 residues. CDR3 in amino acids: CASSLAYRANYGYTF. As DNA, the CDR3 is TGTGCCAGCAGTTTAGCGTACAGAGCTAACTATGGCTACACCTTC.

A single count supports this clone. The chain carries TRBV5-4 and TRBJ2-7; tentatively, D is TRBD2 (6 bases). Germline lookup yields CDR1 SGHNT and CDR2 YYREEE (reference sequence). Trimming shortened V by 5 bases and J by 2 bases, and 11 bases separated the two germline ends. The CDR3 loop spans 13 amino acids. The CDR3 coding sequence is TGTGCCAGCAGTCGGGAGCCAGCCTACGAGCAGTACTTC. It codes for CASSREPAYEQYF.

The J gene is TRBJ1-1, the V gene TRBV3-1 (or the pseudogene TRBV3-2); TRBD1 aligns across 9 bases. This CDR3 region has 14 residues. V shed 3 bases, J shed 8 bases, and the junction held 7 bases outside the gene matches. Looked up from germline, CDR1 is LGHDT and CDR2 is YNNKEL (reference sequence). The DNA for the CDR3 is TGTGCCAGCAGCCAGGGACAGGACAGGGGAGAAGCTTTCTTT. As protein: CASSQGQDRGEAFF.

Of note for this clone: The same CDR3 arises from other DNA sequences in this sample as well. V usage is TRBV19 and J usage is TRBJ2-7; TRBD1 matches at 7 bases. The CDR3 runs 14 residues. V lost 1 base to trimming and J lost 3 bases; unmatched junction nucleotides: 3. In germline, CDR1 is LNHDA, CDR2 SQIVND (reference sequence). The CDR3 region is CASSIGTGDYEQYV. CDR3 DNA sequence: TGTGCCAGTAGTATAGGCACAGGGGACTACGAGCAGTACGTC.

This rearrangement joins TRBV24-1 to TRBJ1-1; possibly TRBD1 for D (5 bases). The CDR3 sequence is 13 residues long. Trimming removed 8 bases from V and 3 bases from J, with 12 bases in between. CDR1 KGHDR and CDR2 SFDVKD come from the germline V gene. The CDR3 here is CATTPRGDTEAFF. The CDR3, as DNA: TGTGCCACCACCCCTCGGGGGGACACTGAAGCTTTCTTT.

This rearrangement joins TRBV13 to TRBJ1-3, with D perhaps matching TRBD1 (5 bases). Trimming took 1 base from V and 0 from J, leaving 10 bases between them. The CDR3 totals 16 residues. Germline V lookup: CDR1 PRHDT, CDR2 FYEKMQ (reference sequence). DNA for the CDR3: TGTGCCAGCAGCTTAGCTCCAGGGAACTCTGGAAACACCATATATTTT. As protein: CASSLAPGNSGNTIYF.

This chain connects TRBV5-1 to TRBJ2-5; the match to TRBD2 covers 10 bases. CDR1 is SGHRS, CDR2 YFSETQ, per germline. V lost 3 bases to trimming and J lost 3 bases; unmatched junction nucleotides: 5. The CDR3 spans 15 residues. Here the CDR3 reads CASSWSGGAEETQYF. The CDR3 nucleotides read TGCGCCAGCAGCTGGAGCGGGGGGGCGGAAGAGACCCAGTACTTC.